These 20 T cell receptor beta chains share one sample of origin, sequenced in a study of tumor-infiltrating lymphocytes in localized non-small cell lung cancer. The method was immunoSEQ multiplex PCR; TCRdb's version includes in-frame clones alone and lacks a portion of them. The sample consists of 5,200 or so clones, around 69% of them appearing once. The sequenced material came from lung tumor tissue. All receptors come from a human donor with non-small cell lung cancer.

This clone has a single count. The rearrangement uses TRBV4-2 and TRBJ1-3, with 7 nucleotides matching TRBD1. The CDR3 has 16 residues. Germline V gives CDR1 LGHNA, CDR2 YNFKEQ. The J segment lost 4 bases and the V segment lost 4 bases, leaving 10 bases of the junction unmatched. CDR3 amino acids: CASSPLTGTPGNTIYF. As DNA, the CDR3 is TGTGCCAGCAGCCCCCTGACAGGGACCCCCGGAAACACCATATATTTT.

CDR3 amino acids: CASSVQGGENIQYF. The CDR3 nucleotides are TGTGCCAGTAGTGTCCAGGGCGGGGAAAACATTCAGTACTTC. The chain joins TRBV19 to TRBJ2-4, with D possibly TRBD2 on 6 matching bases. The length of the CDR3 is 14 residues. V was shortened by 5 bases and J by 5 bases, with 13 bases between the two germline ends. Germline loops: CDR1 LNHDA, CDR2 SQIVND (reference sequence).

This clone was counted only a few times. V usage is TRBV13 and J usage is TRBJ1-1; D perhaps matches TRBD1 (6 bases). CDR1 is PRHDT, CDR2 FYEKMQ, per germline (reference sequence). Trimming took 3 bases from V and 7 from J, leaving 12 bases between them. This CDR3 spans 13 amino acids. CDR3 amino acids: CASSLGRQVEAFF. In DNA form, the CDR3 reads TGTGCCAGCAGCTTGGGGCGACAGGTTGAAGCTTTCTTT.

V and J are TRBV11-3 and TRBJ2-6; 8 bases map to TRBD1. CDR1 is SGHNT and CDR2 is YENEEA in the germline V gene. The CDR3 is 14 amino acids. Unmatched junction bases numbered 4, after V lost 10 bases and J lost 2 bases. The CDR3: CAIKDRAGANVLTF. Written as DNA, the CDR3 is TGTGCCATCAAGGACAGGGCTGGGGCCAACGTCCTGACTTTC.

The V and J genes are TRBV30 and TRBJ1-2; D remains ambiguous. From germline, CDR1 is GTSNPN and CDR2 SVGIG (reference sequence). The CDR3 sequence is 11 residues long. V lost 5 bases and J 6 bases, leaving 10 bases between the germline ends. The CDR3 sequence is CAWGQHHGYTF. CDR3 nucleotides: TGTGCCTGGGGCCAGCACCATGGCTACACCTTC. The full variable domain, completed using reference TRBV30 and TRBJ1-2, is SQTIHQWPATLVQPVGSPLSLECTVEGTSNPNLYWYRQAAGRGLQLLFYSVGIGQISSEVPQNLSASRPQDRQFILSSKKLLLSDSGFYLCAWGQHHGYTFGSGTRLTVV.

The rearrangement links TRBV29-1 to TRBJ1-5; D is unresolved. The CDR3 spans 12 residues. Germline V gene data show CDR1 as SQVTM and CDR2 as ANQGSEA. V dropped 7 bases and J dropped 2 bases, with 9 bases sitting between them. CDR3 in amino acids: CSGAVGNQPQHF. The CDR3 DNA follows: TGCAGCGGGGCTGTTGGCAATCAGCCCCAGCATTTT.

CDR3 sequence (DNA): TGTGCCAGCAGCCCTCTAGCGGGAGGGCGGGGTCAAGAGACCCAGTACTTC. Amino acids: CASSPLAGGRGQETQYF. This chain joins TRBV7-2 and TRBJ2-5, with TRBD2 matching over 12 bases. The CDR3 is made up of 17 amino acids. CDR1 is SGHTA and CDR2 is FQGNSA in the germline V gene. V lost 5 bases, J lost 2 bases, and 9 bases stayed unmatched.

In this sample, this clone turned up once. The rearrangement links TRBV7-9 to TRBJ2-1; no reliable D call. This CDR3 comprises 14 residues. The V gene's germline CDR1 is SEHNR and CDR2 FQNEAQ (reference sequence). V was cut by 8 bases and J by 2 bases, with 13 bases left in between. In DNA form, the CDR3 reads TGTGCCAGCGCATTGTCGGGTACCTACAATGAGCAGTTCTTC. Residues: CASALSGTYNEQFF.

This clone was found a few times. In nucleotides, the CDR3 is TGCAGCGTTGTGGGAGGAGGCTACACCTTC. Translation: CSVVGGGYTF. V usage is TRBV29-1 and J usage is TRBJ1-2; D gene unclear. CDR3 length equals 10 residues. CDR1 is SQVTM and CDR2 is ANQGSEA in the germline V gene. V shed 4 bases and J shed 8 bases, with 8 bases lying between them.

The gene calls are TRBV5-8 and TRBJ2-1; D may be TRBD1 or TRBD2 (5 bases each). Trimming shortened V by 2 bases and J by 0 bases, and 12 bases separated the two germline ends. The length of the CDR3 is 16 residues. The germline CDR1 and CDR2 sequences are SGHTS and YDEGEE. As DNA, the CDR3 is TGTGCCAGCAGCTTTATGGGGGTGAGCTCCTACAATGAGCAGTTCTTC. Translated, it gives CASSFMGVSSYNEQFF.

The chain employs TRBV27 and TRBJ1-2; possibly TRBD1 for D (6 bases). V lost 7 bases and J lost 6, with 24 bases in between. Germline V gene sequence: CDR1 MNHEY, CDR2 SMNVEV (reference sequence). The CDR3 totals 16 residues. The CDR3 here is CASTALGVGGADGYTF. The CDR3 DNA is TGTGCCAGCACTGCCCTAGGGGTTGGGGGCGCAGATGGCTACACCTTC.

This chain links TRBV18 with TRBJ1-2; maybe TRBD1 (5 bases). Germline CDR1 reads KGHSH; CDR2 reads LQKENI. This CDR3 contains 16 residues. The V end lost 0 bases, the J end lost 4 bases, and 15 bases lay between the germline ends. CDR3 sequence: CASSPPAQAGGYGYTF. CDR3 coding DNA: TGTGCCAGCTCACCACCGGCGCAGGCGGGGGGCTATGGCTACACCTTC.

This clone was observed once. V is TRBV6-5 and J is TRBJ1-4, with D possibly TRBD1 on 6 matching bases. V dropped 5 bases and J dropped 4 bases, with 11 bases sitting between them. Germline V gene lookup returns CDR1 MNHEY and CDR2 SVGAGI. The CDR3 totals 14 residues. The CDR3 bases are TGTGCCAGCAGTGCGACAGGTCTTAATGAAAAACTGTTTTTT. It yields the protein CASSATGLNEKLFF.

The CDR3 region has the DNA TGCGCCAGCAGCTTGAGGGGCATCATGAACACTGAAGCTTTCTTT. Protein sequence: CASSLRGIMNTEAFF. The gene calls are TRBV5-1 and TRBJ1-1; possible D gene TRBD1, 5 bases. CDR3 length: 15 amino acids. Germline CDR1 and CDR2: SGHRS and YFSETQ. The V end was cut by 1 base, the J end by 0 bases, with 10 bases between.

The V and J genes are TRBV7-6 and TRBJ1-2; a weak D match, TRBD1 (6 bases). Trimming removed 4 bases from V and 2 bases from J, with 8 bases in between. Germline V CDR1 and CDR2: SGHVS, FNYEAQ. This CDR3 contains 13 residues. The DNA of the CDR3 is TGTGCCAGCAGCTCAACAGGGAACTATGGCTACACCTTC. As protein: CASSSTGNYGYTF.

The rearrangement uses TRBV5-5 and TRBJ2-2; D may correspond to TRBD1 or TRBD2 (5 bases each). Germline V lookup: CDR1 SGHKS, CDR2 YYEKEE (reference sequence). CDR3 length equals 15 residues. Trimming left V 0 bases short and J 3 bases short, with 9 bases between. The CDR3 DNA sequence: TGTGCCAGCAGCTTGGCGGGGCGGGACACCGGGGAGCTGTTTTTT. It yields the protein CASSLAGRDTGELFF.

The rearrangement joins TRBV30 to TRBJ1-5, with 9 bases that match TRBD1. Per the germline V gene, CDR1 is GTSNPN and CDR2 is SVGIG (reference sequence). The CDR3 is 14 residues long. V lost 0 bases, J lost 7 bases, and 4 bases stayed unmatched. CDR3: CAWSVGQGRQPQHF. For the CDR3, the DNA is TGTGCCTGGAGTGTCGGACAGGGGCGACAGCCCCAGCATTTT.

The V and J genes are TRBV30 and TRBJ1-2; TRBD1 agrees at 8 bases. The germline V gene encodes CDR1 GTSNPN and CDR2 SVGIG (reference sequence). V lost 1 base and J lost 4; bases outside the gene matches: 2. This CDR3 region has 13 residues. CDR3 sequence reads: CAWSATGVYGYTF. Written as DNA, the CDR3 is TGTGCCTGGAGTGCGACAGGGGTCTATGGCTACACCTTC.

The chain recombines TRBV18 with TRBJ1-5, with TRBD1 matching 7 bases. The J segment lost 6 bases and the V segment lost 3 bases, leaving 5 bases of the junction unmatched. The CDR3 length is 14 residues. CDR1 and CDR2 (germline): KGHSH, LQKENI. The CDR3 protein is CASSPTGFFQPQHF. CDR3 in DNA: TGTGCCAGCTCACCGACAGGGTTTTTTCAGCCCCAGCATTTT. Full variable domain (outside the CDR3, taken from reference TRBV18 and TRBJ1-5): NAGVMQNPRHLVRRRGQEARLRCSPMKGHSHVYWYRQLPEEGLKFMVYLQKENIIDESGMPKERFSAEFPKEGPSILRIQQVVRGDSAAYFCASSPTGFFQPQHFGDGTRLSIL.

This clone has a handful of counts. This rearrangement joins TRBV30 to TRBJ2-1; D unclear. Germline CDR1 GTSNPN, CDR2 SVGIG (reference sequence). The CDR3 runs to 14 residues. Trimming took 0 bases from V and 5 from J, leaving 11 bases between them. DNA for the CDR3: TGTGCCTGGAGTGTCCAGGATCGAGACAATGAGCAGTTCTTC. It is translated as CAWSVQDRDNEQFF.